This T cell receptor beta chain emerged from a study of blood T cell repertoires in COVID-19. Whole-study context: T cells, B-cell-depleted T cells, or PBMCs supplied cDNA or gDNA.

V dropped 6 bases and J dropped 4; count of bases not matched to a gene: 17. The CDR3 is 17 amino acids. Germline lookup yields CDR1 LNHNV and CDR2 YYDKDF (reference sequence). In the authors' methods: For nucleated cells, counts were estimated from reference gene primer amplification. TCRdb keeps only in-frame clones here, not all; method: immunoSEQ multiplex PCR. That table furnishes V, J and clone size, whereas the DNA furnished D and trimming. The sample yields approximately 270,000 clones, 70% to 90% seen once. Participants' own reports of clinical history determined their cohort assignment. The recovered donors of Cohort 3 showed two negative PCRs, clearance, or symptom resolution.

Sequenced sample: PBMCs or T cells enriched from blood (not recorded which). The sequence was collected from a woman in her thirties who had recovered from COVID-19. The rearrangement joins TRBV15 to TRBJ2-7; 8 nucleotides line up with TRBD1. The CDR3 bases are TGTGCCACCAGAACCTCGCCCCTCAGGGGGCAGAAGTACGAGCAGTACTTC. Its protein is CATRTSPLRGQKYEQYF.